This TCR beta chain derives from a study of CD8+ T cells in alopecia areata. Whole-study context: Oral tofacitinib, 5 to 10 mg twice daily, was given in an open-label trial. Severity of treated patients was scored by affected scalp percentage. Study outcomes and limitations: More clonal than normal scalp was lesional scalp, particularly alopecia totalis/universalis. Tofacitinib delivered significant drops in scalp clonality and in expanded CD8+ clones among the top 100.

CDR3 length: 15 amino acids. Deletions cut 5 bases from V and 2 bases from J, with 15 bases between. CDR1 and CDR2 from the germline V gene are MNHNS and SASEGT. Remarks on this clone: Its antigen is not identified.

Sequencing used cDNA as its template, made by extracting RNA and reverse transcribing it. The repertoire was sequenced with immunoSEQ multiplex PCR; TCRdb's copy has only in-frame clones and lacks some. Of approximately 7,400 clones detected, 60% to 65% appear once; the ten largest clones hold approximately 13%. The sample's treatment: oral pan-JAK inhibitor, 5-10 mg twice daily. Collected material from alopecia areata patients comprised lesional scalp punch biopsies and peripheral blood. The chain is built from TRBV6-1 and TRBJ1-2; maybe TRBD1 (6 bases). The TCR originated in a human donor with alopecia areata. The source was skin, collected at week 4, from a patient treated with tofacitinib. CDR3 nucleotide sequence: TGTGCCAGCAGTTCACAGACAGGAGTCAACTATGGCTACACCTTC. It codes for CASSSQTGVNYGYTF.